These 26 T cell receptor beta chains were all obtained from the same sample, sequenced in a study of blood T cell repertoires in COVID-19. TCRdb keeps only in-frame clones here, not all; method: immunoSEQ multiplex PCR. Among 20,000 to 25,000 clones listed, 73% were seen once. Material for sequencing was peripheral blood. All receptors come from a human donor in a cohort sampled during active or convalescent COVID-19.

The chain is built from TRBV5-1 and TRBJ2-3; 13 bases map to TRBD2. After removal of 5 bases from V and 7 bases from J, the junction contained 7 bases not matched to a gene. The CDR3 sequence is 15 residues long. Germline CDR1 and CDR2: SGHRS and YFSETQ. As DNA, the CDR3 is TGCGCCAGCAGAACTAGCGGGGGGGTCGTAAATACGCAGTATTTT. Protein product: CASRTSGGVVNTQYF. Drawing the rest from reference TRBV5-1 and TRBJ2-3, the complete variable domain is KAGVTQTPRYLIKTRGQQVTLSCSPISGHRSVSWYQQTPGQGLQFLFEYFSETQRNKGNFPGRFSGRQFSNSRSEMNVSTLELGDSALYLCASRTSGGVVNTQYFGPGTRLTVL.

CDR3 sequence reads: CASSPQLNEKLFF. The CDR3 DNA is TGTGCCAGCAGTCCACAGCTTAATGAAAAACTGTTTTTT. V is TRBV6-6 and J is TRBJ1-4; D unresolved. Germline CDR1 MNHNY, CDR2 SVGAGI (reference sequence). Between the trimmed V and J ends, which lost 5 bases and 4 bases, there was a span of 8 bases. The CDR3 runs to 13 residues.

This clone was seen a handful of times. The rearrangement joins TRBV11-2 to TRBJ2-7, with no clear D. Trimming removed 6 bases from V and 5 bases from J, with 17 bases in between. This CDR3 is 14 amino acids long. Germline lookup yields CDR1 SGHAT and CDR2 FQNNGV. Here the CDR3 DNA reads TGTGCCAGCAGTCTCTTCCCCCTAGGAAACGAGCAGTACTTC. It specifies CASSLFPLGNEQYF.

The chain uses TRBV5-6 and TRBJ2-5; 8 bases align to TRBD2. This CDR3 is 16 amino acids long. The trim removed 1 base at V and 5 bases at J, leaving 10 bases unmatched. Germline V gene sequence: CDR1 SGHDT, CDR2 YYEEEE. The CDR3 DNA reads as TGTGCCAGCAGCTTGTCTCTAGCGGGTTCCCTGGAGACCCAGTACTTC. It specifies CASSLSLAGSLETQYF.

This clone came up a few times. V is TRBV7-9 and J is TRBJ2-3; 7 nucleotides agree with TRBD2. The CDR3 is made up of 15 amino acids. V lost 4 bases, J lost 0 bases, and 4 bases stayed unmatched. CDR1 and CDR2 (germline): SEHNR, FQNEAQ (reference sequence). The CDR3 loop reads CASSSGGVSTDTQYF. The DNA of the CDR3 is TGTGCCAGCAGCTCTGGGGGGGTAAGCACAGATACGCAGTATTTT. Using reference TRBV7-9 and TRBJ2-3 for the parts outside the CDR3, the full variable domain is DTGVSQNPRHKITKRGQNVTFRCDPISEHNRLYWYRQTLGQGPEFLTYFQNEAQLEKSRLLSDRFSAERPKGSFSTLEIQRTEQGDSAMYLCASSSGGVSTDTQYFGPGTRLTVL.

The chain carries TRBV11-2 and TRBJ2-1, with 13 positions matching TRBD2. CDR1 and CDR2 (germline): SGHAT, FQNNGV. The V segment lost 3 bases and the J segment 7 bases; nucleotides outside the gene matches: 12. The CDR3 extends over 18 amino acids. The CDR3 reads CASSFKRTSGRHGNEQFF. The CDR3 bases are TGTGCCAGCAGCTTCAAAAGGACTAGCGGGAGACATGGGAATGAGCAGTTCTTC.

The chain recombines TRBV2 with TRBJ2-5, with a possible D match to TRBD2 (6 bases). Trimming stripped 1 base from V and 7 bases from J, with 16 bases between. This CDR3 has 15 residues. Germline CDR1 SNHLY, CDR2 FYNNEI. CDR3 sequence reads: CASSEEVGGQGTQYF. The DNA of the CDR3 is TGTGCCAGCAGTGAAGAAGTGGGGGGTCAGGGGACCCAGTACTTC.

The J gene is TRBJ1-6, the V gene TRBV6-1, with D perhaps matching TRBD1 (6 bases). Per germline, CDR1 MNHNS and CDR2 SASEGT. The CDR3 totals 15 residues. The V and J ends lost 3 bases and 2 bases respectively, with 8 bases between them. In DNA form, the CDR3 reads TGTGCCAGCAGTGACCCAGGGGCCTATAATTCACCCCTCCACTTT. Its translation: CASSDPGAYNSPLHF.

The chain links TRBV7-2 to TRBJ2-1, with 8 bases matching TRBD1. This CDR3 comprises 13 residues. Germline V gene sequence: CDR1 SGHTA, CDR2 FQGNSA. V lost 5 bases and J lost 5; bases outside the gene matches: 2. CDR3 sequence (DNA): TGTGCCAGCAGCAGGACAGGGCACAATGAGCAGTTCTTC. It translates to CASSRTGHNEQFF.

A single count supports this clone. The CDR3 coding sequence is TGCGCCAGCAGAAGGGGGCTTGAAGAAAAACTGTTTTTT. Translation gives CASRRGLEEKLFF. V usage is TRBV5-1 and J usage is TRBJ1-4; TRBD1 matches 7 bases. Per germline, CDR1 SGHRS and CDR2 YFSETQ. The junction had 6 bases not matched to a gene; V was cut back by 5 bases and J by 8 bases. CDR3 size: 13 residues.

CDR3 in DNA: TGTGCCAGCAGCCAAACTGCGAGCTCCTACGAGCAGTACTTC. This codes for CASSQTASSYEQYF. The rearrangement joins TRBV6-6 to TRBJ2-7; D not resolved. This CDR3 is 14 amino acids long. V was clipped by 6 bases and J by 0 bases, with 12 bases between them. The V gene's germline CDR1 is MNHNY and CDR2 SVGAGI (reference sequence).

This clone was found a few times. V gene TRBV30 combines with J gene TRBJ1-4, with TRBD1 matching 11 bases. The CDR3 runs to 15 residues. CDR1 and CDR2 from the germline V gene are GTSNPN and SVGIG (reference sequence). V shed 0 bases and J 8 bases; nucleotides not matched to a gene: 5. Here the CDR3 DNA reads TGTGCCTGGAGTGTAAAGGGACAGGGGGACGAAAAACTGTTTTTT. Its protein is CAWSVKGQGDEKLFF. Looking up the rest from reference TRBV30 and TRBJ1-4 gives the full variable domain: SQTIHQWPATLVQPVGSPLSLECTVEGTSNPNLYWYRQAAGRGLQLLFYSVGIGQISSEVPQNLSASRPQDRQFILSSKKLLLSDSGFYLCAWSVKGQGDEKLFFGSGTQLSVL.

The chain links TRBV23-1 to TRBJ2-3, with D maybe TRBD2 (5 bases). TRBV23-1 qualifies as an ORF whose function is uncertain. V shed 4 bases and J shed 1 base, with 15 bases lying between them. The CDR3 is 16 residues long. The CDR3 region has the DNA TGCGCCAGCAGTCGCCCGGTCGGGAAGTGCACAGATACGCAGTATTTT. Amino acids: CASSRPVGKCTDTQYF.

In its sample, this clone was seen a few times. V is TRBV4-1 and J is TRBJ1-2; D ambiguous. Trimming removed 7 bases from V and 5 bases from J, with 17 bases in between. This CDR3 has 14 amino acids. Germline lookup yields CDR1 MGHRA and CDR2 YSYEKL. Here the CDR3 DNA reads TGCGCCAGCACCCCACCTGGGAGAAGTTATGGCTACACCTTC. As protein: CASTPPGRSYGYTF.

The gene calls are TRBV5-4 and TRBJ1-2; 10 bases match TRBD1. V gave up 3 bases and J gave up 4 bases; unmatched junction bases: 9. This CDR3 spans 16 amino acids. Germline V CDR1 and CDR2: SGHNT, YYREEE (reference sequence). The CDR3 protein is CASSSPGQGLFYGYTF. DNA for the CDR3: TGTGCCAGCAGCTCACCGGGACAGGGGCTTTTCTATGGCTACACCTTC.

The chain has TRBV4-1 and TRBJ1-6; D is possibly TRBD1 (6 bases). The germline V gene has CDR1 MGHRA and CDR2 YSYEKL. Trimming left V 6 bases short and J 0 bases short, with 15 bases between. The CDR3 spans 17 residues. The CDR3 coding sequence is TGCGCCAGCAGGGGTACTACAGGGTTCTCCTATAATTCACCCCTCCACTTT. The encoded protein is CASRGTTGFSYNSPLHF.

J is TRBJ1-2 and V is TRBV6-5; 8 bases match TRBD1. CDR1 is MNHEY, CDR2 SVGAGI, per germline. This CDR3 has 13 residues. V was clipped by 5 bases and J by 8 bases; unmatched bases: 7. DNA of the CDR3: TGTGCCAGCAGTCCGCAGGGGGCAGGGGGCTACACCTTC. Amino acids: CASSPQGAGGYTF.

This clone was seen a handful of times. The chain links TRBV5-5 to TRBJ2-1; 8 bases are shared with TRBD1. CDR1 and CDR2 (germline): SGHKS, YYEKEE (reference sequence). There are 14 residues in the CDR3. Trimming cost V 1 base and J 7 bases; bases outside gene matches: 4. The CDR3 sequence is CASSLITGGNEQFF. The CDR3 nucleotides are TGTGCCAGCAGCTTGATAACAGGGGGAAATGAGCAGTTCTTC. Based on the CDR3 plus reference TRBV5-5 and TRBJ2-1, the full variable domain is DAGVTQSPTHLIKTRGQQVTLRCSPISGHKSVSWYQQVLGQGPQFIFQYYEKEERGRGNFPDRFSARQFPNYSSELNVNALLLGDSALYLCASSLITGGNEQFFGPGTRLTVL.

The gene calls are TRBV20-1 and TRBJ2-7, with 12 bases fitting TRBD2. CDR3 size: 14 residues. From germline, CDR1 is DFQATT and CDR2 SNEGSKA (reference sequence). Trimming cost V 3 bases and J 2 bases; bases outside gene matches: 2. DNA for the CDR3: TGCAGTGCTAGTCCTAGCGGGGGGGCCTACGAGCAGTACTTC. Its translation is CSASPSGGAYEQYF.

Ten or more counts support this clone. J is TRBJ2-2 and V is TRBV28, with 10 positions matching TRBD2. Germline loops: CDR1 MDHEN, CDR2 SYDVKM. Trimming took 6 bases from V and 0 from J; bases not matched to a gene: 7. CDR3 length: 17 amino acids. DNA of the CDR3: TGTGCCAGCAGCTTCCCCCTAGCGGGGGCGAACACCGGGGAGCTGTTTTTT. Protein sequence: CASSFPLAGANTGELFF.

This rearrangement joins TRBV10-2 to TRBJ2-5; D perhaps matches TRBD2 (5 bases). The CDR3 length is 17 residues. Germline CDR1 is WSHSY and CDR2 is SAAADI. V was trimmed by 6 bases and J by 5 bases, leaving 25 bases between them. Here the CDR3 reads CASRAFRGLGLEETQYF. The CDR3, as DNA: TGCGCCAGCAGGGCCTTTCGCGGACTCGGATTAGAGGAGACCCAGTACTTC.

This rearrangement joins TRBV5-6 to TRBJ2-7, with 10 bases aligning to TRBD2. This CDR3 is built from 16 residues. The V gene end was trimmed by 0 bases and the J gene end by 4 bases; junction bases not matched to a gene: 7. The germline V gene encodes CDR1 SGHDT and CDR2 YYEEEE. CDR3 nucleotide sequence: TGTGCCAGCAGCTTGGGTTCTAGCGGGAGATTTTACGAGCAGTACTTC. It yields the protein CASSLGSSGRFYEQYF.

V gene TRBV5-4 combines with J gene TRBJ2-7, with a possible D match to TRBD2 (6 bases). Germline CDR1 is SGHNT and CDR2 is YYREEE (reference sequence). The CDR3 runs to 12 residues. The CDR3: CASSLTGTSTVV. The CDR3 DNA reads as TGTGCCAGCAGCTTGACCGGGACTTCAACCGTCGTC.

V usage is TRBV28 and J usage is TRBJ1-4; 7 bases are a match to TRBD1. Unmatched junction bases numbered 7, after V lost 4 bases and J lost 8 bases. There are 14 residues in the CDR3. The germline V gene has CDR1 MDHEN and CDR2 SYDVKM. CDR3 protein: CASSSPDREEKLFF. CDR3 bases: TGTGCCAGCAGTTCGCCCGACAGGGAAGAAAAACTGTTTTTT.

This chain links TRBV7-9 with TRBJ2-5; 7 bases are shared with TRBD1. V gave up 3 bases and J gave up 1 base; unmatched junction bases: 5. Germline assignment: CDR1 SEHNR and CDR2 FQNEAQ (reference sequence). The CDR3 loop spans 15 amino acids. The CDR3 loop reads CASSFLTGTQETQYF. The DNA of the CDR3 is TGTGCCAGCAGCTTCCTGACAGGGACCCAAGAGACCCAGTACTTC.

A single count supports this clone. V usage is TRBV7-2 and J usage is TRBJ2-7; no definite D call. Germline V gene sequence: CDR1 SGHTA, CDR2 FQGNSA. V lost 6 bases and J lost 0, with 12 bases in between. The CDR3 spans 14 residues. CDR3 in DNA: TGTGCCAGCAGTTCGTACCTGAGCTCCTACGAGCAGTACTTC. Its translation: CASSSYLSSYEQYF.